Shown below are 28 T cell receptor beta chains from a single sample sequenced in a study of cytomegalovirus exposure and HLA in healthy donors. PCR involved 60 Vbeta and 13 Jbeta primers. Repertoires were generated with immunoSEQ multiplex PCR, while TCRdb's copy carries only in-frame clones and drops some. With some 110,000 clones in the sample, the ten largest clones hold approximately 6.8%. Sequenced material: PBMCs. The receptors stem from a man aged 40-50 years in good health and CMV-seropositive.

This chain connects TRBV25-1 to TRBJ2-7, with D perhaps matching TRBD2 (5 bases). The CDR3 loop spans 12 amino acids. With 5 bases removed from V and 7 bases from J, the gap between germline ends came to 12 bases. Per germline, CDR1 MGHDK and CDR2 SYGVNS. In DNA, the CDR3 is TGTGCCAGCAGTTTCGGACTCGGGGAGCAGTACTTC. This translates into CASSFGLGEQYF.

V usage is TRBV5-6 and J usage is TRBJ2-7; TRBD2 might be the D (5 bases). Per the germline V gene, CDR1 is SGHDT and CDR2 is YYEEEE. CDR3 size: 16 residues. The V end lost 1 base, the J end lost 3 bases, and 17 bases lay between the germline ends. The CDR3 DNA follows: TGTGCCAGCAGCTTGAGATCAACCGGGATTTACTACGAGCAGTACTTC. Translation: CASSLRSTGIYYEQYF. Supplemented by reference TRBV5-6 and TRBJ2-7, the full variable domain reads DAGVTQSPTHLIKTRGQQVTLRCSPKSGHDTVSWYQQALGQGPQFIFQYYEEEERQRGNFPDRFSGHQFPNYSSELNVNALLLGDSALYLCASSLRSTGIYYEQYFGPGTRLTVT.

The gene calls are TRBV7-9 and TRBJ2-7, with D unresolved. Trimming cost V 1 base and J 8 bases, with 12 bases left between them. Looked up from germline, CDR1 is SEHNR and CDR2 is FQNEAQ (reference sequence). The CDR3 runs 13 residues. CDR3 amino acids: CASSLEQSFQQYF. The CDR3 DNA sequence: TGTGCCAGCAGCTTAGAACAGTCTTTTCAGCAGTACTTC.

This rearrangement joins TRBV7-3 to TRBJ2-5; TRBD2 aligns across 7 bases. This CDR3 comprises 17 residues. V lost 8 bases, J lost 4 bases, and 19 bases stayed unmatched. CDR1 is SGHTA, CDR2 FQGTGA, per germline. This CDR3 reads CASSQGGSGGERETQYF. CDR3 nucleotides: TGTGCCAGCTCCCAGGGCGGGAGTGGTGGAGAAAGAGAGACCCAGTACTTC.

The V and J genes are TRBV29-1 and TRBJ2-7, with D maybe TRBD2 (5 bases). V lost 3 bases to trimming and J lost 4 bases, with 13 bases between them. The CDR3 has 13 residues. CDR1 SQVTM and CDR2 ANQGSEA come from the germline V gene. The CDR3 region has the DNA TGCAGCGTTGATCGGCCGGGGTCGTACGAGCAGTACTTC. This sequence encodes CSVDRPGSYEQYF.

The gene calls are TRBV13 and TRBJ2-3; a weak D match, TRBD1 (6 bases). This CDR3 has 16 amino acids. Germline V gives CDR1 PRHDT, CDR2 FYEKMQ (reference sequence). V was shortened by 4 bases and J by 1 base, with 15 bases between the two germline ends. The CDR3: CASSSAQGLGTDTQYF. DNA for the CDR3: TGTGCCAGCAGCTCCGCACAGGGCTTGGGCACAGATACGCAGTATTTT. The full variable domain, with the rest looked up from reference TRBV13 and TRBJ2-3, is AAGVIQSPRHLIKEKRETATLKCYPIPRHDTVYWYQQGPGQDPQFLISFYEKMQSDKGSIPDRFSAQQFSDYHSELNMSSLELGDSALYFCASSSAQGLGTDTQYFGPGTRLTVL.

The chain joins TRBV2 to TRBJ2-7; 9 nucleotides match TRBD1. CDR1 and CDR2 (germline): SNHLY, FYNNEI. V lost 6 bases, J lost 2 bases, and 8 bases stayed unmatched. CDR3 length: 15 amino acids. CDR3: CASRFSGTGTYEQYF. The CDR3 DNA follows: TGTGCCAGCAGATTTTCCGGGACAGGGACCTACGAGCAGTACTTC.

The V and J genes are TRBV5-1 and TRBJ1-4; D gene ambiguous. V dropped 1 base and J dropped 2 bases, with 6 bases sitting between them. This CDR3 comprises 14 residues. CDR1 is SGHRS and CDR2 is YFSETQ in the germline V gene. In DNA form, the CDR3 reads TGCGCCAGCAGCTTGACCGGGACTAATGAAAAACTGTTTTTT. It is translated as CASSLTGTNEKLFF.

This chain uses TRBV5-6 with TRBJ1-5, with a possible D match to TRBD1 (6 bases). V lost 1 base and J lost 11, with 16 bases in between. The CDR3 is 14 residues long. Germline lookup yields CDR1 SGHDT and CDR2 YYEEEE. The CDR3 DNA is TGTGCCAGCAGCTTGTTTCAACAGGGTCGGACCCAGCATTTT. Amino acids: CASSLFQQGRTQHF.

The chain combines TRBV5-6 with TRBJ2-1, with 11 nucleotides matching TRBD2. V trimming: 1 base; J trimming: 5 bases; junction bases outside the gene matches: 5. Germline values: CDR1 SGHDT, CDR2 YYEEEE. The CDR3 length is 16 residues. CDR3 amino acids: CASSLFPLAGDNEQFF. The CDR3 DNA is TGTGCCAGCAGCTTGTTCCCACTAGCGGGAGACAATGAGCAGTTCTTC. The whole variable domain, remainder taken from reference TRBV5-6 and TRBJ2-1, is DAGVTQSPTHLIKTRGQQVTLRCSPKSGHDTVSWYQQALGQGPQFIFQYYEEEERQRGNFPDRFSGHQFPNYSSELNVNALLLGDSALYLCASSLFPLAGDNEQFFGPGTRLTVL.

The genes are TRBV18 and TRBJ2-2; TRBD2 matches at 7 bases. The CDR3 runs to 16 residues. Germline-derived CDR1 and CDR2 are KGHSH and LQKENI. V lost 3 bases and J lost 4; bases outside the gene matches: 8. CDR3 loop: CASSPPAGFITGELFF. Written as DNA, the CDR3 is TGTGCCAGCTCACCGCCAGCGGGGTTCATCACCGGGGAGCTGTTTTTT.

This chain joins TRBV6-5 and TRBJ2-6; the D gene is possibly TRBD1 (6 bases). The V gene's germline CDR1 is MNHEY and CDR2 SVGAGI. The CDR3 spans 16 residues. Trimming took off 2 bases at V and 2 bases at J, with 10 bases between the two ends. CDR3 loop: CASSYQTGAGANVLTF. The CDR3 DNA is TGTGCCAGCAGTTACCAGACAGGTGCTGGGGCCAACGTCCTGACTTTC.

This chain links TRBV6-5 with TRBJ2-7; D is unresolved. CDR1 MNHEY and CDR2 SVGAGI come from the germline V gene. This CDR3 region has 15 residues. Trimming removed 8 bases at V and 2 bases at J, with 19 bases between. CDR3 sequence (DNA): TGTGCCAGCGTCGAGAGCGTTGGCGGCCCCTACGAGCAGTACTTC. As protein: CASVESVGGPYEQYF.

The V call is TRBV5-3, the J call TRBJ2-4; D not resolved. TRBV5-3 is classed as an ORF, of uncertain function. This CDR3 has 15 amino acids. V was cut by 4 bases and J by 1 base, with 12 bases left in between. CDR3 loop: CARSPLLVAKNIQYF. CDR3 nucleotides: TGTGCCAGAAGCCCACTCCTGGTGGCCAAAAACATTCAGTACTTC.

The V call is TRBV19, the J call TRBJ2-1; 11 bases agree with TRBD1. The CDR3 totals 16 residues. CDR1 LNHDA and CDR2 SQIVND come from the germline V gene (reference sequence). The V and J ends lost 3 bases and 6 bases, in that order; junction bases with no gene match: 7. In nucleotides, the CDR3 is TGTGCCAGTAGTATCATGGACAGGGGGCTAGGCAATGAGCAGTTCTTC. The encoded protein is CASSIMDRGLGNEQFF.

The rearrangement joins TRBV7-2 to TRBJ2-1; D unclear. Germline V gives CDR1 SGHTA, CDR2 FQGNSA. V lost 5 bases, J lost 0 bases, and 2 bases lay in between. The CDR3 loop spans 12 amino acids. The CDR3 sequence: CASSLSYNEQFF. The DNA of the CDR3 is TGTGCCAGCAGCCTCTCCTACAATGAGCAGTTCTTC.

J is TRBJ2-2 and V is TRBV7-3; maybe TRBD2 (6 bases). The V end was cut by 5 bases, the J end by 7 bases, with 8 bases between. Germline CDR1 is SGHTA and CDR2 is FQGTGA. There are 12 residues in the CDR3. This CDR3 is CASSRENGELFF. The CDR3 region has the DNA TGTGCCAGCAGCCGGGAGAACGGGGAGCTGTTTTTT.

V usage is TRBV27 and J usage is TRBJ2-7, with a tentative D call TRBD2 (5 bases). CDR1 and CDR2 (germline): MNHEY, SMNVEV (reference sequence). This CDR3 spans 13 amino acids. V was trimmed by 8 bases and J by 0 bases, leaving 11 bases between them. The CDR3 region is CASGGLSSYEQYF. The DNA of the CDR3 is TGTGCCAGCGGCGGGTTGAGCTCCTACGAGCAGTACTTC.

The rearrangement links TRBV30 to TRBJ2-2; the match to TRBD2 covers 7 bases. CDR1 and CDR2 from the germline V gene are GTSNPN and SVGIG (reference sequence). V lost 1 base and J lost 6; bases outside the gene matches: 11. This CDR3 has 16 residues. The CDR3 DNA reads as TGTGCCTGGAGTGGCCGGGGGGAGAAGTTTCCCGGGGAGCTGTTTTTT. Its translation is CAWSGRGEKFPGELFF.

This chain uses TRBV6-1 with TRBJ1-2; D not certain. Germline CDR1 reads MNHNS; CDR2 reads SASEGT. The CDR3 spans 16 residues. V lost 2 bases to trimming and J lost 5 bases, with 18 bases between them. This chain's CDR3 is CASSEPDFSAPYGYTF. The CDR3 DNA is TGTGCCAGCAGTGAACCGGACTTTTCCGCTCCTTATGGCTACACCTTC.

The J gene is TRBJ2-3, the V gene TRBV27; 8 bases fit TRBD2. The CDR3 is 15 residues long. CDR1 is MNHEY and CDR2 is SMNVEV in the germline V gene (reference sequence). Trimming at V came to 6 bases and at J to 0 bases, leaving 5 bases not matched to a gene. The CDR3 sequence is CASRPLAVSTDTQYF. CDR3 nucleotides: TGTGCCAGCAGGCCACTAGCGGTTAGCACAGATACGCAGTATTTT.

This sequence joins TRBV10-1 and TRBJ2-7; 9 positions match TRBD1. There are 12 residues in the CDR3. The V segment lost 8 bases and the J segment 4 bases; nucleotides outside the gene matches: 3. Germline-derived CDR1 and CDR2 are WNHNN and SYGVQD (reference sequence). The CDR3 region has the DNA TGCGCCAGCGGGGACAGGGAATACGAGCAGTACTTC. Amino acids: CASGDREYEQYF.

A remark on this clone: A junction boundary mismatches the germline segment, possibly from a read error. The chain carries TRBV7-9 and TRBJ2-1; no reliable D call. CDR3 length: 11 residues. Germline V CDR1 and CDR2: SEHNR, FQNEAQ (reference sequence). The CDR3 nucleotides read TGTGCCAGCAGCTCCGACAATGAGCAGTTCTTC. Amino acids: CASSSDNEQFF.

This chain joins TRBV10-3 and TRBJ2-7, with 12 bases that match TRBD2. The CDR3 loop spans 18 amino acids. The germline gives CDR1 ENHRY, CDR2 SYGVKD. J lost 3 bases, V lost 2 bases, and 11 bases had no gene match. CDR3 bases: TGTGCCATCAGTGAGCCCCGTGGGCTAGCGGGAGGGAACTACGAGCAGTACTTC. Amino acids: CAISEPRGLAGGNYEQYF.

This sequence joins TRBV29-1 and TRBJ2-7; no definite D call. The CDR3 runs to 14 residues. Germline lookup yields CDR1 SQVTM and CDR2 ANQGSEA. V lost 4 bases, J lost 0 bases, and 13 bases lay in between. CDR3 residues: CSVALAESSYEQYF. CDR3 in DNA: TGCAGCGTTGCCCTCGCGGAGAGCTCCTACGAGCAGTACTTC.

CDR3 protein: CASSLGAGGGYGYTF. CDR3 bases: TGTGCCAGCAGCTTAGGAGCAGGGGGCGGCTATGGCTACACCTTC. V gene TRBV13 combines with J gene TRBJ1-2; TRBD1 matches at 8 bases. The CDR3 consists of 15 residues. Germline values: CDR1 PRHDT, CDR2 FYEKMQ (reference sequence). V shed 0 bases, J shed 4 bases, and the junction held 4 bases outside the gene matches.

J is TRBJ1-1 and V is TRBV5-4; tentative D call: TRBD1 (5 bases). V was trimmed by 4 bases and J by 7 bases, leaving 14 bases between them. This CDR3 region has 13 residues. CDR1 and CDR2 from the germline V gene are SGHNT and YYREEE (reference sequence). CDR3 nucleotide sequence: TGTGCCAGCAGCGACGGGACTGTTTATGAAGCTTTCTTT. The encoded protein is CASSDGTVYEAFF.

The chain uses TRBV7-9 and TRBJ2-1; no clear D gene. The CDR3 has 13 amino acids. Trimming removed 0 bases from V and 6 bases from J, with 6 bases in between. Germline CDR1 reads SEHNR; CDR2 reads FQNEAQ (reference sequence). The CDR3 spells CASSLAPGNEQFF. CDR3 nucleotide sequence: TGTGCCAGCAGCTTAGCGCCCGGCAATGAGCAGTTCTTC.